This T cell receptor (beta chain) was captured by sequencing in a study of molecular identifiers for immune sequencing clone quantification. At the level of the study: RNA from around 18,000 or 91,000 naive CD8 cells was split five ways in replicates, with four sequenced. Study outcomes and limitations: Over 97% of CMV-specific effector molecules, but under 1% of naive ones, were in clones above 20 copies.

This clonotype was seen ten or more times. Its specificity is unknown. Losses at the gene ends were 7 bases for V and 1 base for J; bases not matched to a gene: 3. Germline V gives CDR1 LNHDA, CDR2 SQIVND (reference sequence). This CDR3 is built from 13 residues. TCRdb analysed the PCR reads with MiXCR anew, one entry per CDR3 protein. The data contain 50,000 to 75,000 distinct CDR3 sequences, about a fifth of them singletons. Naive CD8 T cells were sorted as CD8+CD4-CCR7+CD45RA+. V usage is TRBV19 and J usage is TRBJ2-7; 8 bases agree with TRBD2. The source material was naive CD8+ T cells from blood, with Jurkat cell RNA spiked in. Subset indicated: FACS-sorted CD8+CD4-CCR7+CD45RA+ naive T cells. The origin of this receptor is a human donor in good health. Some libraries in this study had Jurkat cell RNA spiked in. CDR3 DNA sequence: TGTGCCAGTACAGGCGGGGGGTCCTACGAGCAGTACTTC. This translates into CASTGGGSYEQYF.